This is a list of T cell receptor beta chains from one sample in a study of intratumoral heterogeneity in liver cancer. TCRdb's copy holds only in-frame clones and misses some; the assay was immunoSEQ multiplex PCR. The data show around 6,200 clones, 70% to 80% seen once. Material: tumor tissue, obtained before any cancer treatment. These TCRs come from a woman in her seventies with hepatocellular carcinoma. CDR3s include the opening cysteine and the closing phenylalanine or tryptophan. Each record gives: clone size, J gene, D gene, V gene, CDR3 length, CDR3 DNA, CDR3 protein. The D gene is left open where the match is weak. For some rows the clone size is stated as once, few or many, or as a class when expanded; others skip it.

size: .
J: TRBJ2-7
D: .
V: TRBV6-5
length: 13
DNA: TGTGCCAGCAGGAATACGGCAACCTACGAGCAGTACTTC
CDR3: CASRNTATYEQYF

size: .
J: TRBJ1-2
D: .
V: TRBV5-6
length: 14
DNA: TGTGCCAGCAGCAGGGGTGGTAGGGGCCATGGCTACACCTTC
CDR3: CASSRGGRGHGYTF

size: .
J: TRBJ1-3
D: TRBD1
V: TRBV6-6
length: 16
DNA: TGTGCCACCGGATTGGGGGGACAGCACTCTGGAAACACCATATATTTT
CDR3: CATGLGGQHSGNTIYF

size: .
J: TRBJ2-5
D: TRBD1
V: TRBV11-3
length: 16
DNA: TGTGCCAGCAGCGCCCGGACAGGGGAGGGTAGAGAGACCCAGTACTTC
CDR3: CASSARTGEGRETQYF

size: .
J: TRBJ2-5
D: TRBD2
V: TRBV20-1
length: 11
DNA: TGCAGTGTAGCGGGAGGGGAGACCCAGTACTTC
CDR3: CSVAGGETQYF

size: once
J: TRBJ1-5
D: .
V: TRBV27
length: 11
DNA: TGTGCCAGCGGGTCCGGCCCGCCCCAGCATTTT
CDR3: CASGSGPPQHF

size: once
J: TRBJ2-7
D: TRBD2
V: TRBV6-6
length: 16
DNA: TGTGCCAGCAGTTGGTGGACGGGAGGGCCCGAGGACGAGCAGTACTTC
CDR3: CASSWWTGGPEDEQYF

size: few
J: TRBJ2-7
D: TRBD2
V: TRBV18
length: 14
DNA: TGTGCCAGCTCACCTCAGACTAGCGGGAGCGAGCAGTACTTC
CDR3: CASSPQTSGSEQYF

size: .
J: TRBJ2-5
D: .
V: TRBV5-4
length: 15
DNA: TGTGCCAGCAGCTTCCCTGAGGGGGTAGGGGAGACCCAGTACTTC
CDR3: CASSFPEGVGETQYF

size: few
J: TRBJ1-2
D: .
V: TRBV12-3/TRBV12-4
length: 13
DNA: TGTGCCAGCACCTCATCGACAGGCTATGGCTACACCTTC
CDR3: CASTSSTGYGYTF

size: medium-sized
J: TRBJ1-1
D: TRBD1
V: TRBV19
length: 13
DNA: TGTGCCAGTAGTGGGACAGGGCGCACTGAAGCTTTCTTT
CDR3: CASSGTGRTEAFF

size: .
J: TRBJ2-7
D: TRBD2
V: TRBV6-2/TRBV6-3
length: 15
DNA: TGTGCCAGCAGTCCGACTAGCGGGAGTTCATACGAGCAGTACTTC
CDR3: CASSPTSGSSYEQYF

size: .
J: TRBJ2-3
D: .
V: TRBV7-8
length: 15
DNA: TGTGCCAGCAGCTTTACGGGAGTCAGCACAGATACGCAGTATTTT
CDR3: CASSFTGVSTDTQYF

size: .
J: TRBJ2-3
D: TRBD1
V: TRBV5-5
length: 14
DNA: TGTGCCAGCAGCCGGGACAGGGCGGCAGATACGCAGTATTTT
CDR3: CASSRDRAADTQYF

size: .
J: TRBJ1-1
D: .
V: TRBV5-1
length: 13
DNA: TGCGCCAGCAGCCGAGAGAGGGGTACTGAAGCTTTCTTT
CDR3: CASSRERGTEAFF

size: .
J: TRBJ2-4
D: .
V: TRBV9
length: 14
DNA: TGTGCCAGCAATTCTGAGGGGGCCAAAAACATTCAGTACTTC
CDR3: CASNSEGAKNIQYF

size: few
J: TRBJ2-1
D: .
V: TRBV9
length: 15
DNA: TGTGCCAGCAGCGTAGGGTGGGGGTCAGAAAATGAGCAGTTCTTC
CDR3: CASSVGWGSENEQFF

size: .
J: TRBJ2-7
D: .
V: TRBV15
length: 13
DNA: TGTGCCACCAGCAGAGACCCTGACTACGAGCAGTACTTC
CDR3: CATSRDPDYEQYF

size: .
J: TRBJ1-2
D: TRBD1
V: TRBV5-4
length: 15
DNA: TGTGCCAGCACCTCAACCGCGGACAGGGTGGGTGGCTACACCTTC
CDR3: CASTSTADRVGGYTF

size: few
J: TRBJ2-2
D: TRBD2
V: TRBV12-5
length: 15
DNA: TGTGCTAGTGGTCCTAGCGGCACGAACACCGGGGAGCTGTTTTTT
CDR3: CASGPSGTNTGELFF

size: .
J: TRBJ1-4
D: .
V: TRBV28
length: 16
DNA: TGTGCCAGCAGGCTGACTCAGACAGGCCCCAATGAAAAACTGTTTTTT
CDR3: CASRLTQTGPNEKLFF

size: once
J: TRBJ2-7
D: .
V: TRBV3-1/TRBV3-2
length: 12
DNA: TGTGCCAGCAGCCAGTTCTCCTACGAGCAGTACTTC
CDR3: CASSQFSYEQYF

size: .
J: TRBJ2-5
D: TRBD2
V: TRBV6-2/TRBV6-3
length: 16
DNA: TGTGCCAGCAGTTACCGGGGACTATCTTTTGGAGAGACCCAGTACTTC
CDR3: CASSYRGLSFGETQYF

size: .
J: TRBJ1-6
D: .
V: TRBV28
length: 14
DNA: TGTGCCAGCAGTTCCTGGGGGCGACCAAATCCCCTCCACTTT
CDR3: CASSSWGRPNPLHF

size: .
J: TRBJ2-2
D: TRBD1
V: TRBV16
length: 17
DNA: TGTGCCAGCAGCCTGAACCGGACAGGGGGAAACACCGGGGAGCTGTTTTTT
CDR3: CASSLNRTGGNTGELFF

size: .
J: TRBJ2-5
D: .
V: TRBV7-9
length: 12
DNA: TGTGCCAGCACCTCGAACGCAGAGACCCAGTACTTC
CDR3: CASTSNAETQYF

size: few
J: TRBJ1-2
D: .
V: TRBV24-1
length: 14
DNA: TGTGCCACCAGTGACCCGGGACGGAGCTATGGCTACACCTTC
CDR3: CATSDPGRSYGYTF

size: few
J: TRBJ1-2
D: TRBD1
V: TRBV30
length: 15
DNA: TGTGCCTGGAGACTTACAGGGGGTGTTAACTATGGCTACACCTTC
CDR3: CAWRLTGGVNYGYTF

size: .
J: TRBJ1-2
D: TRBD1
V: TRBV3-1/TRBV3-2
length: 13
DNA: TGTGCCAGCGGCAGGGGGCTCGGGGAGGGCTACACCTTC
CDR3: CASGRGLGEGYTF

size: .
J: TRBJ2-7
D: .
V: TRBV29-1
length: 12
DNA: TGCAGCGGACGAACAGGGTTCTACGAGCAGTACTTC
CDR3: CSGRTGFYEQYF

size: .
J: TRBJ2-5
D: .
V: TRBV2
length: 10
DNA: TGTGCCAGCCAGCGAGAGACCCAGTACTTC
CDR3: CASQRETQYF

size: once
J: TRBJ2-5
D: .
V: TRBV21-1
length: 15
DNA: TGTGCCAGCAGCAAAGGGGACAGGGGTCAAGAGACCCAGTACTTC
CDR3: CASSKGDRGQETQYF

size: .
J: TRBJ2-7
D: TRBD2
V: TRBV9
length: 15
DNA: TGTGCCAGCAGCGTTACTAGCGGGCCCTCCTACGAGCAGTACTTC
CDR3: CASSVTSGPSYEQYF

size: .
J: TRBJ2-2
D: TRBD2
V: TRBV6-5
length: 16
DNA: TGTGCCAGCAGTTCCAGGCTAGCGGGAGGGGCCGGGGAGCTGTTTTTT
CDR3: CASSSRLAGGAGELFF

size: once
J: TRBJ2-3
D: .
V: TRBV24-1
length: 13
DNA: TGTGCCACCAGTGATTTGCGAGTAGATACGCAGTATTTT
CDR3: CATSDLRVDTQYF

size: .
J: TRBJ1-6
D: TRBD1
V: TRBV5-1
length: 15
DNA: TGCGCCAGCAGCCTGTGGGGACAGAATAATTCACCCCTCCACTTT
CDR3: CASSLWGQNNSPLHF

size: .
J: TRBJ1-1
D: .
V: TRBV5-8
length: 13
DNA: TGTGCCAGCAGCTTGTCCAGATACACTGAAGCTTTCTTT
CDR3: CASSLSRYTEAFF

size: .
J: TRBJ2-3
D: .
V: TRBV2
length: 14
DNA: TGTGCCAGTTTGACGGACGGAGGGACAGATACGCAGTATTTT
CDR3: CASLTDGGTDTQYF

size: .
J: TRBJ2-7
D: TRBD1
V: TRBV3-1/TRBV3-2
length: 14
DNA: TGTGCCAGCAGCCAAAGACAGGGACAGGCACAGCAGTACTTC
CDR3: CASSQRQGQAQQYF

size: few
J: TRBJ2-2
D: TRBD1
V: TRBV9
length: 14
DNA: TGTGCCAGCAGCCCTCACAGGGGCTCCGGGGAGCTGTTTTTT
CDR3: CASSPHRGSGELFF

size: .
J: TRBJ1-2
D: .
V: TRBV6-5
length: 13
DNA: TGTGCCAGCAGCAAAGGACAGACCTATGGCTACACCTTC
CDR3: CASSKGQTYGYTF

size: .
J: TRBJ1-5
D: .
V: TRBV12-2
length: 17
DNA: TGTGCAAGTCGCCCTCACCGGGGGGCGCGTAGGGATCAGCCCCAGCATTTT
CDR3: CASRPHRGARRDQPQHF

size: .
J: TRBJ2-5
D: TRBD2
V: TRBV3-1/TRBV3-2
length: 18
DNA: TGTGCCAGCAGCTCTCGAGGGGCTAGCGGGAGGGCCAAGGAGACCCAGTACTTC
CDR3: CASSSRGASGRAKETQYF

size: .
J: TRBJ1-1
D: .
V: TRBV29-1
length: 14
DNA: TGCAGCGCTGACCCCCCCCAAGGGAACACTGAAGCTTTCTTT
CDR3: CSADPPQGNTEAFF

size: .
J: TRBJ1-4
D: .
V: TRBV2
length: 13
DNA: TGTGCCAGCATAGGGCAGACTAATGAAAAACTGTTTTTT
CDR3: CASIGQTNEKLFF

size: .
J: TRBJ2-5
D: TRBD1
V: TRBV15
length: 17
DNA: TGTGCCACCAGCAGATATACGATGGGGACAGGGCAAGAGACCCAGTACTTC
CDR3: CATSRYTMGTGQETQYF

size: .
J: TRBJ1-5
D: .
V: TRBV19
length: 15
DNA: TGTGCCACTTCGGCGGGAGATTATAGCAATCAGCCCCAGCATTTT
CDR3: CATSAGDYSNQPQHF

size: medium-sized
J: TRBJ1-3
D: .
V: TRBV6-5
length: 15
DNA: TGTGCCAGCAGCCCGGGACATTCCTCTGGAAACACCATATATTTT
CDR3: CASSPGHSSGNTIYF

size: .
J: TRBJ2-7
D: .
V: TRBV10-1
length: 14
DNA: TGCGCCAGCAGTGAGTCGGGGCTAACCTACGAGCAGTACTTC
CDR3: CASSESGLTYEQYF

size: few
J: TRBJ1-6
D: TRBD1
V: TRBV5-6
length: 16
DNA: TGTGCCAGCCCTAACCTGTCTGGACAGGGGCTCTCACCCCTCCACTTT
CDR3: CASPNLSGQGLSPLHF

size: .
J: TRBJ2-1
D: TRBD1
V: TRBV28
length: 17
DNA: TGTGCCAGCAGTATAGGAACAGGGGGGCCCCCCTACAATGAGCAGTTCTTC
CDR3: CASSIGTGGPPYNEQFF

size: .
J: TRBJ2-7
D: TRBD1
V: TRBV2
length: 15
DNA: TGTGCCAGCAGCCCAGACAGGGGGTATTACCACGAGCAGTACTTC
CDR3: CASSPDRGYYHEQYF

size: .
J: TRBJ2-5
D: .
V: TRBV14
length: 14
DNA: TGTGCCAGCAGCCAAATGAGGGGCGCGGAGACCCAGTACTTC
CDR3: CASSQMRGAETQYF

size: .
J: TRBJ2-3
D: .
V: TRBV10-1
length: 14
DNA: TGCGCCAGCAGTGACAGGGGTTTCTTAGATACGCAGTATTTT
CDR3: CASSDRGFLDTQYF